This T cell receptor beta chain comes out of a study of brain T cells in children with intractable seizures. The sequenced cases were selected for having the highest brain T cell transcript signatures. Here immunoSEQ multiplex PCR was the method, and the copy in TCRdb shows in-frame clones only, minus some. The table includes around 70,000 clones, about 93% detected once. CDR1 and CDR2 (germline): SGHVS, FQNEAQ. The CDR3 consists of 15 residues. The V and J ends lost 3 bases and 6 bases respectively, with 15 bases between them. This receptor was taken from a boy under two years old with tuberous sclerosis and intractable seizures. The material was peripheral blood, obtained at surgery. This chain uses TRBV7-8 with TRBJ1-5, with unresolved D. The CDR3 sequence is CASSLAGSPSQPQHF. The CDR3 bases are TGTGCCAGCAGCTTGGCAGGAAGCCCTAGTCAGCCCCAGCATTTT.